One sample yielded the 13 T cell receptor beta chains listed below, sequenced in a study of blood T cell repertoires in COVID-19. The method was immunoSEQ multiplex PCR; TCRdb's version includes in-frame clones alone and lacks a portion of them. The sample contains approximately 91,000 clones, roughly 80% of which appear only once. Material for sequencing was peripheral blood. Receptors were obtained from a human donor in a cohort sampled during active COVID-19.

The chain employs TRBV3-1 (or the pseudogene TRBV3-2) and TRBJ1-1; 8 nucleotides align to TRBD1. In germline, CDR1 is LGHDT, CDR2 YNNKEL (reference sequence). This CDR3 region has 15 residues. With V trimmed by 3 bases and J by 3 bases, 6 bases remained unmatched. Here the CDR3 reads CASSHWDRTDTEAFF. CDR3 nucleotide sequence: TGTGCCAGCAGCCATTGGGACAGGACTGACACTGAAGCTTTCTTT.

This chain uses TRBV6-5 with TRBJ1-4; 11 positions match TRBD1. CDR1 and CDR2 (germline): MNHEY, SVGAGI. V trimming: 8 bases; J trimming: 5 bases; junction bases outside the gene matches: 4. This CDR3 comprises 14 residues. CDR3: CASVGDRGNEKLFF. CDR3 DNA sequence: TGTGCCAGCGTCGGGGACAGGGGGAATGAAAAACTGTTTTTT.

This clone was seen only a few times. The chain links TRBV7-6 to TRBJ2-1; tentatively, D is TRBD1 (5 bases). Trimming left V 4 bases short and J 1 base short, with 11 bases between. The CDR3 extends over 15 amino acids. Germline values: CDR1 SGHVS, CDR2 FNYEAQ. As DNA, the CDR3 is TGTGCCAGCAGCTCACGGACACTGTCCTACAATGAGCAGTTCTTC. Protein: CASSSRTLSYNEQFF.

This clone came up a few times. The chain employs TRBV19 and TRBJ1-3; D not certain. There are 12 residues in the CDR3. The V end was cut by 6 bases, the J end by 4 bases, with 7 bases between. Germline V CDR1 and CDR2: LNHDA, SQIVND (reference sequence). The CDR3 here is CASSLAGNTIYF. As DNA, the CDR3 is TGTGCCAGTAGCCTGGCCGGAAACACCATATATTTT.

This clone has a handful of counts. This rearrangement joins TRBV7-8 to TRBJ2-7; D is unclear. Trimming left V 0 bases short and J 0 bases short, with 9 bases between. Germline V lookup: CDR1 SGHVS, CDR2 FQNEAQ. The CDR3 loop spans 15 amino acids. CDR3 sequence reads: CASSLAVGSSYEQYF. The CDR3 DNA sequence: TGTGCCAGCAGCTTAGCGGTGGGCAGCTCCTACGAGCAGTACTTC. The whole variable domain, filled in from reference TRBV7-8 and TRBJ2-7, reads GAGVSQSPRYKVAKRGQDVALRCDPISGHVSLFWYQQALGQGPEFLTYFQNEAQLDKSGLPSDRFFAERPEGSVSTLKIQRTQQEDSAVYLCASSLAVGSSYEQYFGPGTRLTVT.

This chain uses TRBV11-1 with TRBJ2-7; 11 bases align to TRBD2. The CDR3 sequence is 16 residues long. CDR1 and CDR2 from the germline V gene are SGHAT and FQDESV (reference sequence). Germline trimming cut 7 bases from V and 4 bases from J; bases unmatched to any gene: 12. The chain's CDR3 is CASTFGSGRAGYEQYF. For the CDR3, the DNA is TGTGCCAGCACCTTCGGTAGCGGGAGGGCCGGGTACGAGCAGTACTTC.

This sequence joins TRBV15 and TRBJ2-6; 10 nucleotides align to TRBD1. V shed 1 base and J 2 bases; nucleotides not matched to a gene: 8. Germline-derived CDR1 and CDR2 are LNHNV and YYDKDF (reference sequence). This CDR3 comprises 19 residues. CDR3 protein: CATSRARDRGIPGANVLTF. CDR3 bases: TGTGCCACCAGCAGAGCCCGGGACAGGGGCATACCTGGGGCCAACGTCCTGACTTTC.

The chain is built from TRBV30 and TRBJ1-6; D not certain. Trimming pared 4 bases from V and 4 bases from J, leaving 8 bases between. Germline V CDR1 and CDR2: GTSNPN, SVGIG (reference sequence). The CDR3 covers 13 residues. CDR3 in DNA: TGTGCCTGGAATCCAGCGTATAATTCACCCCTCCACTTT. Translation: CAWNPAYNSPLHF.

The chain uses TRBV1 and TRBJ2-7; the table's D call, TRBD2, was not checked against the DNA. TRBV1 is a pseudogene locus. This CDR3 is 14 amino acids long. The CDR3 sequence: CTSSRDFTGDEQYF. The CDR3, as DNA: TGCACCAGCAGTCGGGACTTCACGGGGGACGAGCAGTACTTC.

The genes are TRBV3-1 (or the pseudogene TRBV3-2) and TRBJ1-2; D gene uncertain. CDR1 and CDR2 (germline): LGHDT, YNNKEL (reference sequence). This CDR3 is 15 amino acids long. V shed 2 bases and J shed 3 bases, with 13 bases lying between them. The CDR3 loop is CASSQFETEHYGYTF. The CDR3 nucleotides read TGTGCCAGCAGCCAATTTGAGACGGAGCACTATGGCTACACCTTC.

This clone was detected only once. As DNA, the CDR3 is TGTGCCATCAGGCCGGAAGGTGCTCTAGCGGGAGTTAACGAGCAGTACTTC. Translation gives CAIRPEGALAGVNEQYF. The genes are TRBV10-3 and TRBJ2-7, with 10 bases identical to TRBD2. The CDR3 loop spans 17 amino acids. The J segment lost 5 bases and the V segment lost 6 bases, leaving 16 bases of the junction unmatched. Germline CDR1 ENHRY, CDR2 SYGVKD.

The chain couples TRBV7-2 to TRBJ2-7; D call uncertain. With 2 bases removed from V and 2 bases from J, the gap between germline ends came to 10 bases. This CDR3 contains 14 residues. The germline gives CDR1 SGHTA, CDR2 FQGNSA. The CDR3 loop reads CASSLSPAAYEQYF. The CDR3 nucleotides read TGTGCCAGCAGCTTATCCCCCGCGGCCTACGAGCAGTACTTC.

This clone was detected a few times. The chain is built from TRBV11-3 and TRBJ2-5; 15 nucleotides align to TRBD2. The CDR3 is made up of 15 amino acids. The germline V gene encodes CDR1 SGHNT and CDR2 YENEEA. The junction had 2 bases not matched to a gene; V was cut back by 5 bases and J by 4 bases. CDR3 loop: CASSLGLAGGETQYF. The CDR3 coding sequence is TGTGCCAGCAGCCTGGGACTAGCGGGAGGAGAGACCCAGTACTTC.